The present entry profiles one T cell receptor beta chain with its context. The target antigen is unknown. The method was immunoSEQ multiplex PCR; TCRdb's version includes in-frame clones alone and lacks a portion of them. The sample comprises 1.5 million to 2.5 million clones, about 95% of which are singletons, and more than 0.95% rests with the top ten. The data derive from a study of shared clonotypes between healthy human individuals. V lost 7 bases to trimming and J lost 4 bases; unmatched junction nucleotides: 5. CDR1 is MNHEY, CDR2 SVGAGI, per germline. The CDR3 consists of 14 residues. General study findings and limits: It was only blood that was sampled, and tissue repertoires likely differ. Across subsets, estimated richness was generally greater for naive than for memory populations.

As defined, naive CD8 cells were CD45RO-negative and positively selected for CCR7, with terminally differentiated effector memory CD45RA+ cells excluded. The sequence derives from a man aged 18 to 29 in good health. Material: naive CD8+ T cells sorted from blood. The chain uses TRBV6-5 and TRBJ1-1; 11 nucleotides match TRBD1. The CDR3, as DNA: TGTGCCAGCACCCCCGGGACAGGGGGCACTGAAGCTTTCTTT. It yields the protein CASTPGTGGTEAFF.